The 32 T cell receptor beta chains given below trace back to one sample, sequenced in a study of CD8+CD57+ T cells in acquired aplastic anemia. Genomic DNA provided the template from which TCR beta VDJ and CDR3 profiles were obtained. One entry per CDR3 protein, called by TCRdb with MiXCR from the reads. Among some 180,000 distinct CDR3 sequences listed, 63% were seen once. For sequencing, patients were chosen who had shown expansion of CD8+CD57+ cells by flow cytometry. Sequencing used sorted CD4+, CD8+, or CD8+CD57+ T cells (not recorded which) from PBMCs. All receptors come from a human donor with aplastic anemia.

This chain connects TRBV15 to TRBJ1-2; tentative D call: TRBD1 (6 bases). Germline V gene lookup returns CDR1 LNHNV and CDR2 YYDKDF (reference sequence). V lost 2 bases to trimming and J lost 4 bases, with 14 bases between them. The CDR3 length is 15 residues. CDR3 nucleotides: TGTGCCACCAGCAGAACTTTTTCGACAGGCTATGGCTACACCTTC. It is translated as CATSRTFSTGYGYTF.

This chain joins TRBV7-8 and TRBJ1-6; TRBD1 matches at 7 bases. Germline CDR1 SGHVS, CDR2 FQNEAQ. This CDR3 contains 15 residues. The V segment lost 5 bases and the J segment 5 bases; nucleotides outside the gene matches: 6. The CDR3 sequence is CASSLRQGNNSPLHF. In DNA, the CDR3 is TGTGCCAGCAGCCTCCGACAGGGCAATAATTCACCCCTCCACTTT.

This rearrangement joins TRBV7-9 to TRBJ2-2; 8 nucleotides match TRBD1. Germline V lookup: CDR1 SEHNR, CDR2 FQNEAQ (reference sequence). The CDR3 extends over 12 amino acids. The ends lost 11 bases at V and 8 bases at J; junction bases unmatched: 7. The CDR3 loop is CAFGQGVGELFF. The CDR3 bases are TGTGCCTTTGGACAGGGCGTGGGGGAGCTGTTTTTT.

This chain joins TRBV24-1 and TRBJ1-1; D gene uncertain. V lost 9 bases to trimming and J lost 0 bases, with 10 bases between them. Germline CDR1 and CDR2: KGHDR and SFDVKD. This CDR3 contains 13 residues. CDR3 nucleotide sequence: TGTGCCACCGGACGGTTGCTGAACACTGAAGCTTTCTTT. Its protein product is CATGRLLNTEAFF.

In this sample, this clonotype turned up many times. V usage is TRBV11-2 and J usage is TRBJ2-5; D possibly corresponds to TRBD2 (5 bases). This CDR3 is 14 amino acids long. Trimming removed 7 bases at V and 3 bases at J, with 15 bases between. Germline V gene data show CDR1 as SGHAT and CDR2 as FQNNGV. The CDR3: CASTPREHKETQYF. The CDR3 bases are TGTGCCAGCACCCCTCGGGAACATAAAGAGACCCAGTACTTC.

Concerning this clonotype itself: A much larger clone differs by one base, so this may be a read error. This chain joins TRBV5-1 and TRBJ1-3, with 11 bases aligning to TRBD1. Germline loops: CDR1 SGHRS, CDR2 YFSETQ. The length of the CDR3 is 15 residues. In DNA, the CDR3 is TGCGCCAGCAGCTTTGGACAGGGGGCTGGAGACACCATATATTTT. It codes for CASSFGQGAGDTIYF.

The chain employs TRBV6-2 or TRBV6-3 and TRBJ2-1; D is uncertain. Trimming took 8 bases from V and 6 from J, leaving 14 bases between them. The CDR3 has 13 amino acids. Germline CDR1 and CDR2: MNHEY and SVGEGT. The DNA for the CDR3 is TGTGCCAGCGCCGCCGCGAGAAGCAATGAGCAGTTCTTC. It translates to CASAAARSNEQFF.

This clonotype appeared once. Relative to the germline gene, one junction end is altered; a read error may explain this. The V call is TRBV12-3 or TRBV12-4, the J call TRBJ1-3, with D unclear. The CDR3 contains 15 residues. This chain's CDR3 is CASSLAEVTGNTIYF. The CDR3 coding sequence is TGTGCCAGCAGCTTAGCCGAGGTTACTGGAAACACCATATATTTT.

CDR3 sequence: CASSLDQANEQFF. The DNA for the CDR3 is TGTGCCAGCAGCTTAGATCAAGCGAACGAGCAGTTCTTC. The chain joins TRBV7-6 to TRBJ2-1; D gene uncertain. Germline CDR1 SGHVS, CDR2 FNYEAQ. The CDR3 spans 13 residues. V dropped 1 base and J dropped 10 bases, with 11 bases sitting between them.

V is TRBV19 and J is TRBJ1-6, with D perhaps TRBD1 (5 bases). Trimming pared 6 bases from V and 10 bases from J, leaving 16 bases between. This CDR3 has 14 residues. Germline CDR1 and CDR2: LNHDA and SQIVND (reference sequence). The CDR3 DNA reads TGTGCCAGTAGCACAGTTACAGGAGGCTCACCCCTCCACTTT. Protein: CASSTVTGGSPLHF.

This clonotype was seen a few times. This chain joins TRBV14 and TRBJ2-5; D remains ambiguous. Germline V gene sequence: CDR1 SGHDN, CDR2 FVKESK. The length of the CDR3 is 11 residues. Trimming stripped 5 bases from V and 8 bases from J, with 9 bases between. The CDR3 coding sequence is TGTGCCAGCAGCTATGAGAGAACCCAGTACTTC. This sequence encodes CASSYERTQYF.

This clonotype has only a few counts. The chain recombines TRBV7-2 with TRBJ2-7; 8 bases map to TRBD1. This CDR3 comprises 18 residues. Germline trimming cut 0 bases from V and 2 bases from J; bases unmatched to any gene: 12. Germline V gives CDR1 SGHTA, CDR2 FQGNSA. Here the CDR3 reads CASSLARVGRGPTYEQYF. The CDR3 DNA is TGTGCCAGCAGCTTAGCCCGCGTCGGCAGGGGGCCAACCTACGAGCAGTACTTC.

On this clonotype: The conserved phenylalanine or tryptophan is not found at the CDR3 terminus, so this likely reflects a read error. V and J are TRBV7-8 and TRBJ2-7; 9 bases agree with TRBD1. This CDR3 has 14 residues. V lost 4 bases and J lost 4; bases outside the gene matches: 5. In germline, CDR1 is SGHVS, CDR2 FQNEAQ. Written as DNA, the CDR3 is TGTGCCAGCAGCTCGGGACAGGGCGCGTACGAGCAGTACCTC. Encoded protein: CASSSGQGAYEQYL.

The V call is TRBV7-9, the J call TRBJ2-1; 8 nucleotides align to TRBD1. Losses at the gene ends were 5 bases for V and 7 bases for J; bases not matched to a gene: 10. Germline CDR1 SEHNR, CDR2 FQNEAQ (reference sequence). The CDR3 is 15 residues long. In DNA, the CDR3 is TGTGCCAGCAGCCAAACAGGGGGTGAGAGGAATGAGCAGTTCTTC. Protein: CASSQTGGERNEQFF.

The rearrangement links TRBV20-1 to TRBJ1-1; TRBD1 might be the D (6 bases). V dropped 5 bases and J dropped 4 bases, with 17 bases sitting between them. Looked up from germline, CDR1 is DFQATT and CDR2 is SNEGSKA (reference sequence). This CDR3 spans 14 amino acids. DNA for the CDR3: TGCAGTGCTTTCACAGGGAGTACGGGCACTGAAGCTTTCTTT. It yields the protein CSAFTGSTGTEAFF.

V and J are TRBV5-1 and TRBJ2-7; the D gene could be TRBD1 or TRBD2 (5 bases each). CDR3 length: 15 amino acids. The germline V gene has CDR1 SGHRS and CDR2 YFSETQ. The V end was cut by 4 bases, the J end by 2 bases, with 16 bases between. Here the CDR3 reads CASSGDRDGPYEQYF. The CDR3 coding sequence is TGCGCCAGCAGCGGAGACCGGGACGGACCCTACGAGCAGTACTTC.

A remark on this clonotype: A junction boundary mismatches the germline segment, possibly from a read error. J is TRBJ2-4 and V is TRBV7-8; 8 positions match TRBD1. This CDR3 region has 18 residues. CDR1 is SGHVS and CDR2 is FQNEAQ in the germline V gene. CDR3 loop: CACSLTRGLPIAKNIQYF. CDR3 nucleotide sequence: TGTGCCTGCAGCTTAACCAGGGGGCTACCTATAGCCAAAAACATTCAGTACTTC. Based on the CDR3 plus reference TRBV7-8 and TRBJ2-4, the full variable domain is GAGVSQSPRYKVAKRGQDVALRCDPISGHVSLFWYQQALGQGPEFLTYFQNEAQLDKSGLPSDRFFAERPEGSVSTLKIQRTQQEDSAVYLCACSLTRGLPIAKNIQYFGAGTRLSVL.

This clonotype was detected only a few times. The V and J genes are TRBV12-3 or TRBV12-4 and TRBJ1-3; the D is unclear. V lost 4 bases and J lost 3, with 7 bases in between. The CDR3 is 13 residues long. The CDR3 DNA sequence: TGTGCCAGCAGTTCAGACGATGGAAACACCATATATTTT. Its protein product is CASSSDDGNTIYF.

J is TRBJ2-2 and V is TRBV19; D is ambiguous. This CDR3 spans 15 amino acids. The V gene lost 4 bases and the J gene lost 0 bases, with 9 bases spanning the gap. The germline gives CDR1 LNHDA, CDR2 SQIVND (reference sequence). In DNA, the CDR3 is TGTGCCAGTAGTACCCTCGCCGCGAACACCGGGGAGCTGTTTTTT. Translating it yields CASSTLAANTGELFF.

This sequence joins TRBV15 and TRBJ1-6, with 8 positions matching TRBD1. J lost 6 bases, V lost 6 bases, and 4 bases had no gene match. Germline CDR1 and CDR2: LNHNV and YYDKDF (reference sequence). The CDR3 has 14 amino acids. The CDR3 loop reads CATSKGQANSPLHF. In DNA, the CDR3 is TGTGCCACCAGTAAGGGACAGGCTAATTCACCCCTCCACTTT. Full variable domain (rest looked up from reference TRBV15 and TRBJ1-6): DAMVIQNPRYQVTQFGKPVTLSCSQTLNHNVMYWYQQKSSQAPKLLFHYYDKDFNNEADTPDNFQSRRPNTSFCFLDIRSPGLGDTAMYLCATSKGQANSPLHFGNGTRLTVT.

The chain combines TRBV24-1 with TRBJ1-1; D not resolved. Germline V gives CDR1 KGHDR, CDR2 SFDVKD. Trimming shortened V by 3 bases and J by 9 bases, and 10 bases separated the two germline ends. The CDR3 is 12 amino acids. The CDR3 sequence is CATSDDWGKAFF. The CDR3 coding sequence is TGTGCCACCAGTGATGATTGGGGTAAAGCTTTCTTT.

The DNA for the CDR3 is TGTGCCAGCAGCTTGTGGGCGGCCGATACGCAGTATTTT. Protein sequence: CASSLWAADTQYF. This chain joins TRBV7-3 and TRBJ2-3; unclear D gene. Per the germline V gene, CDR1 is SGHTA and CDR2 is FQGTGA. This CDR3 is built from 13 residues. With 3 bases removed from V and 6 bases from J, the gap between germline ends came to 10 bases.

This chain connects TRBV7-9 to TRBJ2-7; unclear D gene. V was pared by 3 bases and J by 2 bases, with 5 bases between. CDR3 length equals 12 residues. Germline CDR1 reads SEHNR; CDR2 reads FQNEAQ (reference sequence). The CDR3 protein is CASSLHTYEQYF. Here the CDR3 DNA reads TGTGCCAGCAGCTTGCACACCTACGAGCAGTACTTC.

This clonotype has just a few counts. The chain is built from TRBV27 and TRBJ1-2, with TRBD1 as a possible D gene (6 bases). Trimming cost V 6 bases and J 4 bases, with 21 bases left between them. This CDR3 has 16 residues. Germline CDR1 is MNHEY and CDR2 is SMNVEV (reference sequence). The CDR3 loop reads CASSQKRATGGYGYTF. In DNA form, the CDR3 reads TGTGCCAGCAGCCAAAAACGCGCGACAGGCGGCTATGGCTACACCTTC.

The V gene is TRBV20-1, the J gene TRBJ1-2, with D tentatively TRBD1 (6 bases). Germline lookup yields CDR1 DFQATT and CDR2 SNEGSKA (reference sequence). The CDR3 runs to 13 residues. The germline V and J ends were trimmed by 3 bases and 3 bases, with 11 bases remaining between them. DNA of the CDR3: TGCAGTGCTAGTTCCAGGGGTCACTATGGCTACACCTTC. Translated: CSASSRGHYGYTF.

The rearrangement uses TRBV12-3 or TRBV12-4 and TRBJ1-2; tentatively, D is TRBD1 (6 bases). Trimming cost V 4 bases and J 8 bases, with 14 bases left between them. The CDR3 consists of 13 residues. This chain's CDR3 is CASSYRAMGGYTF. The CDR3 coding sequence is TGTGCCAGCAGTTACAGGGCGATGGGGGGCTACACCTTC.

For the CDR3, the DNA is TGCAGTGCCGCTCAGTACTCTGGGGCCAACGTCCTGACTTTC. Translation: CSAAQYSGANVLTF. The chain combines TRBV20-1 with TRBJ2-6; D is undetermined. Germline CDR1 reads DFQATT; CDR2 reads SNEGSKA (reference sequence). The CDR3 sequence is 14 residues long. Trimming shortened V by 6 bases and J by 0 bases, and 9 bases separated the two germline ends.

This clonotype was observed many times. The chain is built from TRBV6-5 and TRBJ2-7; 10 bases fit TRBD1. CDR3 size: 14 residues. J was trimmed by 3 bases and V by 6 bases; bases with no gene match: 5. Germline V lookup: CDR1 MNHEY, CDR2 SVGAGI. The CDR3 DNA sequence: TGTGCCAGCAGATATGGACAGGGGGGCTACGAGCAGTACTTC. Amino acid sequence: CASRYGQGGYEQYF.

The chain employs TRBV14 and TRBJ2-7; D tentatively fits TRBD1 or TRBD2 (5 bases each). CDR3 size: 15 residues. Germline V CDR1 and CDR2: SGHDN, FVKESK. The V end was cut by 3 bases, the J end by 4 bases, with 16 bases between. The CDR3 coding sequence is TGTGCCAGCAGCCACCCCTTGGGACGGATTTACGAGCAGTACTTC. The encoded protein is CASSHPLGRIYEQYF.

This clonotype was seen ten or more times. This chain joins TRBV5-1 and TRBJ1-1, with 10 bases identical to TRBD1. Germline V lookup: CDR1 SGHRS, CDR2 YFSETQ. The J segment lost 3 bases and the V segment lost 4 bases, leaving 6 bases of the junction unmatched. This CDR3 contains 15 residues. In nucleotides, the CDR3 is TGCGCCAGCAGCGGTTCGGGACAGGGGCACACTGAAGCTTTCTTT. It specifies CASSGSGQGHTEAFF.

The gene calls are TRBV15 and TRBJ1-5; D is uncertain. There are 14 residues in the CDR3. Germline V gene data show CDR1 as LNHNV and CDR2 as YYDKDF (reference sequence). With 0 bases removed from V and 5 bases from J, the gap between germline ends came to 8 bases. CDR3 bases: TGTGCCACCAGCAGAGATAATTCTTATCAGCCCCAGCATTTT. Protein product: CATSRDNSYQPQHF.

This clonotype occurred many times. The gene calls are TRBV24-1 and TRBJ2-5; 7 positions match TRBD1. CDR1 is KGHDR, CDR2 SFDVKD, per germline. CDR3 length: 15 amino acids. V was pared by 5 bases and J by 0 bases, with 5 bases of the junction left unmatched. CDR3: CATSGFDRDQETQYF. The CDR3 DNA sequence: TGTGCCACCAGTGGCTTTGACAGGGACCAAGAGACCCAGTACTTC.